A single sample gave rise to the 22 T cell receptor beta chains below, sequenced in a study of Ad26.COV2.S vaccination and SARS-CoV-2 variants. Treatment meaning: about 20 received Ad26.COV2.S at low or high dose, single or two shots; 5 received placebo; per-sample allocation not given. Collection of the samples took place on day 63 after the first injection of vaccine or placebo. Data came from immunoSEQ multiplex PCR; TCRdb stores just in-frame clones and leaves some out. The sample shows around 450,000 clones, about 90% of them seen only once. This specimen was peripheral blood, taken in a trial of Ad26.COV2.S vaccine versus placebo. Source of these receptors: a person aged 18-65 years who received the Ad26.COV2.S COVID-19 vaccine or a placebo.

The chain has TRBV6-2 or TRBV6-3 and TRBJ1-5; the match to TRBD1 covers 7 bases. The ends lost 5 bases at V and 1 base at J; junction bases unmatched: 8. Germline values: CDR1 MNHEY, CDR2 SVGEGT. The CDR3 runs 16 residues. CDR3: CASSDKTGPSNQPQHF. The CDR3 DNA reads TGTGCCAGCAGTGACAAGACAGGGCCGAGCAATCAGCCCCAGCATTTT.

This chain uses TRBV7-2 with TRBJ1-1; D remains unclear. V lost 5 bases to trimming and J lost 7 bases, with 8 bases between them. Looked up from germline, CDR1 is SGHTA and CDR2 is FQGNSA. The CDR3 has 11 residues. In DNA, the CDR3 is TGTGCCAGCAGCCGGTCCCTTGAAGCTTTCTTT. It codes for CASSRSLEAFF. The whole variable domain, remainder taken from reference TRBV7-2 and TRBJ1-1, is GAGVSQSPSNKVTEKGKDVELRCDPISGHTALYWYRQSLGQGLEFLIYFQGNSAPDKSGLPSDRFSAERTGGSVSTLTIQRTQQEDSAVYLCASSRSLEAFFGQGTRLTVV.

This clone was counted a single time. The chain employs TRBV7-3 and TRBJ1-1, with 8 bases fitting TRBD1. Trimming cost V 5 bases and J 7 bases; bases outside gene matches: 6. The length of the CDR3 is 13 residues. The V gene's germline CDR1 is SGHTA and CDR2 FQGTGA. CDR3 nucleotides: TGTGCCAGCAGCGTCGACAGGGGAGGTGAAGCTTTCTTT. Its protein is CASSVDRGGEAFF.

Only one count was recorded for this clone. The V gene is TRBV4-3, the J gene TRBJ2-2, with D possibly matching TRBD2 (5 bases). The CDR3 totals 14 residues. The germline V and J ends were trimmed by 0 bases and 6 bases, with 8 bases remaining between them. Germline lookup yields CDR1 LGHNA and CDR2 YSLEER. The CDR3 DNA reads as TGCGCCAGCAGCCAAGATAGAGGGTCCGGGGAGCTGTTTTTT. It is translated as CASSQDRGSGELFF.

The V and J genes are TRBV28 and TRBJ1-6, with D perhaps TRBD1 (5 bases). Germline V gene sequence: CDR1 MDHEN, CDR2 SYDVKM. With 3 bases removed from V and 8 bases from J, the gap between germline ends came to 14 bases. The CDR3 consists of 15 residues. Here the CDR3 DNA reads TGTGCCAGCAGTTTCCCGGGGCAGGGACATTCACCCCTCCACTTT. This gives the protein CASSFPGQGHSPLHF.

The J gene is TRBJ2-7, the V gene TRBV19; 9 positions match TRBD1. Germline V gene sequence: CDR1 LNHDA, CDR2 SQIVND (reference sequence). The ends lost 0 bases at V and 1 base at J; junction bases unmatched: 7. This CDR3 is 17 amino acids long. The CDR3, as DNA: TGTGCCAGTAGTATAGATCGTGGACAGGGGCCTTCCTACGAGCAGTACTTC. Translation gives CASSIDRGQGPSYEQYF.

This clone appeared once. The chain employs TRBV11-2 and TRBJ2-1; TRBD2 matches at 14 bases. The CDR3 spans 17 residues. With V trimmed by 6 bases and J by 8 bases, 12 bases remained unmatched. Germline V gene lookup returns CDR1 SGHAT and CDR2 FQNNGV. The CDR3 coding sequence is TGTGCCAGCAGACTCTTTGGGACTAGCGGGAGCGGGGATGAGCAGTTCTTC. Its protein is CASRLFGTSGSGDEQFF. Combining the CDR3 with reference TRBV11-2 and TRBJ2-1 gives the whole variable domain EAGVAQSPRYKIIEKRQSVAFWCNPISGHATLYWYQQILGQGPKLLIQFQNNGVVDDSQLPKDRFSAERLKGVDSTLKIQPAKLEDSAVYLCASRLFGTSGSGDEQFFGPGTRLTVL.

V gene TRBV7-2 combines with J gene TRBJ2-1; 11 bases agree with TRBD2. This CDR3 is 16 amino acids long. The J segment lost 4 bases and the V segment lost 3 bases, leaving 5 bases of the junction unmatched. CDR1 and CDR2 (germline): SGHTA, FQGNSA. The CDR3 coding sequence is TGTGCCAGCAGCTTTACCGGGACTAGCGGATACAATGAGCAGTTCTTC. Translated: CASSFTGTSGYNEQFF.

Only one count was recorded for this clone. The CDR3 nucleotides are TGTGCCAGTAGTATGGACTCCGGAGAGACCCAGTACTTC. This sequence encodes CASSMDSGETQYF. The chain joins TRBV19 to TRBJ2-5, with a weak D call TRBD2 (5 bases). Germline V gene sequence: CDR1 LNHDA, CDR2 SQIVND (reference sequence). The V and J ends lost 3 bases and 4 bases respectively, with 9 bases between them. The CDR3 sequence is 13 residues long.

The genes are TRBV24-1 and TRBJ2-1; D unresolved. V was clipped by 4 bases and J by 8 bases, with 11 bases between them. The CDR3 is 13 amino acids. The germline gives CDR1 KGHDR, CDR2 SFDVKD. CDR3 loop: CATSEDRFYEQFF. CDR3 nucleotides: TGTGCCACCAGTGAGGATCGATTTTATGAGCAGTTCTTC.

The rearrangement links TRBV6-2 or TRBV6-3 to TRBJ1-5; 7 bases agree with TRBD1. V dropped 5 bases and J dropped 6; count of bases not matched to a gene: 7. This CDR3 is 14 amino acids long. The germline V gene encodes CDR1 MNHEY and CDR2 SVGEGT. The CDR3: CASSTPQGLQPQHF. The CDR3 nucleotides are TGTGCCAGCAGTACCCCACAGGGGCTTCAGCCCCAGCATTTT.

This clone was seen a single time. The gene calls are TRBV5-4 and TRBJ2-1; TRBD2 agrees at 8 bases. Looked up from germline, CDR1 is SGHNT and CDR2 is YYREEE (reference sequence). The CDR3 runs to 18 residues. After removal of 2 bases from V and 8 bases from J, the junction contained 18 bases not matched to a gene. The CDR3 region has the DNA TGTGCCAGCAGCTTAGTCGGAGGAGCGGGAGTAAGGGGATATGAGCAGTTCTTC. Protein sequence: CASSLVGGAGVRGYEQFF.

CDR3 DNA: TGTGCCAGCAGCGAGCGGGAGGTCGGTTACGAGCAGTACTTC. This sequence encodes CASSEREVGYEQYF. The chain combines TRBV28 with TRBJ2-7; TRBD2 matches at 9 bases. The CDR3 runs 14 residues. Germline V gives CDR1 MDHEN, CDR2 SYDVKM. Losses at the gene ends were 6 bases for V and 4 bases for J; bases not matched to a gene: 7.

The V call is TRBV18, the J call TRBJ2-3; TRBD2 is a possible D gene (7 bases). CDR3 length: 15 amino acids. Trimming pared 6 bases from V and 1 base from J, leaving 14 bases between. In germline, CDR1 is KGHSH, CDR2 LQKENI. The CDR3 here is CASSGGGPGTDTQYF. CDR3 sequence (DNA): TGTGCCAGCTCGGGCGGGGGCCCTGGCACAGATACGCAGTATTTT.

Concerning this clone itself: Within the sample, other DNA sequences also encode this same CDR3. The V gene is TRBV7-8, the J gene TRBJ1-1; D unresolved. This CDR3 has 11 amino acids. CDR1 is SGHVS, CDR2 FQNEAQ, per germline. Trimming shortened V by 2 bases and J by 6 bases, and 4 bases separated the two germline ends. The CDR3 sequence is CASSLSAEAFF. The CDR3 DNA reads TGTGCCAGCAGCTTATCCGCTGAAGCTTTCTTT.

This chain links TRBV10-3 with TRBJ2-7; D gene uncertain. V was cut by 4 bases and J by 6 bases, with 10 bases left in between. The V gene's germline CDR1 is ENHRY and CDR2 SYGVKD. The CDR3 extends over 12 amino acids. The CDR3 reads CAISALDFEQYF. The CDR3 coding sequence is TGTGCCATCAGTGCGTTGGATTTCGAGCAGTACTTC.

The chain uses TRBV20-1 and TRBJ2-1; TRBD2 aligns across 14 bases. The germline V gene has CDR1 DFQATT and CDR2 SNEGSKA (reference sequence). This CDR3 is built from 16 residues. J gave up 7 bases and V 6 bases, and 11 bases lay outside the gene matches. Here the CDR3 reads CSASLGLAGGLNEQFF. CDR3 nucleotides: TGCAGTGCAAGTCTTGGACTAGCGGGAGGCTTGAATGAGCAGTTCTTC.

This chain uses TRBV19 with TRBJ1-5; 7 bases align to TRBD1. This CDR3 is 14 amino acids long. V dropped 7 bases and J dropped 3; count of bases not matched to a gene: 6. CDR1 LNHDA and CDR2 SQIVND come from the germline V gene (reference sequence). The CDR3: CASTQRGLNQPQHF. The CDR3 nucleotides read TGTGCCAGTACCCAAAGGGGGCTCAATCAGCCCCAGCATTTT.

This clone was seen just once. This sample also contains other DNA sequences that code for the same CDR3. The chain employs TRBV7-9 and TRBJ2-3; TRBD2 is a possible D gene (6 bases). CDR3 size: 12 residues. CDR1 SEHNR and CDR2 FQNEAQ come from the germline V gene (reference sequence). V was clipped by 6 bases and J by 6 bases, with 10 bases between them. The chain's CDR3 is CASREAGDTQYF. CDR3 coding DNA: TGTGCCAGCAGGGAGGCGGGGGATACGCAGTATTTT.

The gene calls are TRBV7-2 and TRBJ1-4, with 9 bases that match TRBD1. This CDR3 contains 14 residues. Germline assignment: CDR1 SGHTA and CDR2 FQGNSA. V dropped 5 bases and J dropped 8; count of bases not matched to a gene: 6. CDR3 coding DNA: TGTGCCAGCAGCCCACAGGGGGCGAGGGAAAAACTGTTTTTT. Its translation: CASSPQGAREKLFF. Full variable domain (remainder filled in from reference TRBV7-2 and TRBJ1-4): GAGVSQSPSNKVTEKGKDVELRCDPISGHTALYWYRQSLGQGLEFLIYFQGNSAPDKSGLPSDRFSAERTGGSVSTLTIQRTQQEDSAVYLCASSPQGAREKLFFGSGTQLSVL.

The rearrangement uses TRBV20-1 and TRBJ2-4; D is unresolved. The CDR3 totals 10 residues. Per the germline V gene, CDR1 is DFQATT and CDR2 is SNEGSKA (reference sequence). V lost 7 bases and J 8 bases, leaving 9 bases between the germline ends. CDR3: CSVDTDIQYF. The CDR3 DNA follows: TGCAGTGTCGACACCGACATTCAGTACTTC.

In this sample, this clone turned up once. The chain is built from TRBV18 and TRBJ2-4; tentatively, D is TRBD1 (5 bases). V was pared by 3 bases and J by 7 bases, with 13 bases between. CDR1 KGHSH and CDR2 LQKENI come from the germline V gene. The CDR3 contains 14 residues. The CDR3 here is CASSPQGVRNIQYF. The CDR3 bases are TGTGCCAGCTCACCTCAGGGTGTTCGGAACATTCAGTACTTC.